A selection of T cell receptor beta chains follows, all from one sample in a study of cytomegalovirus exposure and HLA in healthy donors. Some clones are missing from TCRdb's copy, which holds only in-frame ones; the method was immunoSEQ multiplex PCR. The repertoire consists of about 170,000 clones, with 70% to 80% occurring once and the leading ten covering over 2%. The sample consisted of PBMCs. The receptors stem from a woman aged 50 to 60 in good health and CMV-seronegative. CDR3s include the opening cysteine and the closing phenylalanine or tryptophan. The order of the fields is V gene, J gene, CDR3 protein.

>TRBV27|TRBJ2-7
CASSLLTGKAYEQYF
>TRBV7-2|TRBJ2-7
CASSSTNNEQYF
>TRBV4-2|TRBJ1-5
CASSPGEIIEPQHF
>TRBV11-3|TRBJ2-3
CASSHETGKDADTQYF
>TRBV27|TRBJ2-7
CASSSSGTSGTYEQYF
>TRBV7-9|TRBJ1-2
CATALEGSRRGGYTF
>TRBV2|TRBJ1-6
CASSELQGSNSPLHF
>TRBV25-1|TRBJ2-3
CASSERVKDTQYF
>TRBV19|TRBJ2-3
CASRPRSGGLAGGLDTQYF
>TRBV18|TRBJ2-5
CASSPRGQQETQYF
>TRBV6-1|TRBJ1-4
CASSRDRDEKLFF
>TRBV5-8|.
CASTLGYEQYF
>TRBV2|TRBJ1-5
CASTRDSNQPQHF
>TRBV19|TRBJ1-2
CASSTRDRGNYGYTF
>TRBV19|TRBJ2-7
CASSIGGGTGEFEQYF
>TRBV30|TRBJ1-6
CAWTPGNSPLHF
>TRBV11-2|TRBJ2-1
CASSPWVATSYNEQFF
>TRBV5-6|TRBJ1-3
CASSLWAPGGTIYF
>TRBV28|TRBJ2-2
CASIWTVNTGELFF
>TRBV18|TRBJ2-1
CASSPLTSGRAYNEQFF
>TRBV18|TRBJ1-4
CASSSQSRGTNEKLFF
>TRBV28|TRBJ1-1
CASSPPTGINTEAFF
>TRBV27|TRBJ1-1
CASGLDRVNTEAFF
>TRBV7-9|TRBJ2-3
CASSLALATSTDTQYF
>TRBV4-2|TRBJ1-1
CASSQASQMNTEAFF
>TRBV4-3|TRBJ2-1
CASSQERSGRVNEQFF
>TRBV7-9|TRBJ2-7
CASSRAGAPYEQYF
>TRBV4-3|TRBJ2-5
CASSQGGQGQETQYF
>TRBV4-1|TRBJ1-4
CASSQGTAPKSLFF
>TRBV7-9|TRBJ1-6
CASSPVNSPLHF
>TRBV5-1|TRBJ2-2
CASSFGRGNTGELFF
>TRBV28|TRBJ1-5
CASSPQGDQPQHF
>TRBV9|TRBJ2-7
CASSVQGNTYEQYF
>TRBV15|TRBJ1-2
CATSSYQGGYTF
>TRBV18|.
CASSPLSAGDGEQYF
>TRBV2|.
CASSRAYEQYF
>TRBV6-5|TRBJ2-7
CASNVAVSSYEQYF
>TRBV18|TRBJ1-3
CASSPLDSSGNTIYF
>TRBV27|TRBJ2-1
CASSYRTSGGYNEQFF
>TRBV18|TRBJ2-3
CASSPPNNAVTQYF
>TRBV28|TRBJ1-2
CASSFSTDLYGYTF
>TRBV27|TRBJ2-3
CASSFTYRGTQYF
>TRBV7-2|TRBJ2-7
CASSLVGLAGGENEQYF
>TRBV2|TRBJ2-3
CASTLTSTDTQYF
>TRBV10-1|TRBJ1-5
CASSPGGNSNQPQHF
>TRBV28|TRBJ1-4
CASRAGTGVTNEKLFF
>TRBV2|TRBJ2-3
CATATDRATDTQYF
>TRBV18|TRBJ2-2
CASSPAVAAAVGELFF
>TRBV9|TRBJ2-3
CASSVAPSGGARGTDTQYF
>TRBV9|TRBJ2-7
CASSVGGAGYEQYF